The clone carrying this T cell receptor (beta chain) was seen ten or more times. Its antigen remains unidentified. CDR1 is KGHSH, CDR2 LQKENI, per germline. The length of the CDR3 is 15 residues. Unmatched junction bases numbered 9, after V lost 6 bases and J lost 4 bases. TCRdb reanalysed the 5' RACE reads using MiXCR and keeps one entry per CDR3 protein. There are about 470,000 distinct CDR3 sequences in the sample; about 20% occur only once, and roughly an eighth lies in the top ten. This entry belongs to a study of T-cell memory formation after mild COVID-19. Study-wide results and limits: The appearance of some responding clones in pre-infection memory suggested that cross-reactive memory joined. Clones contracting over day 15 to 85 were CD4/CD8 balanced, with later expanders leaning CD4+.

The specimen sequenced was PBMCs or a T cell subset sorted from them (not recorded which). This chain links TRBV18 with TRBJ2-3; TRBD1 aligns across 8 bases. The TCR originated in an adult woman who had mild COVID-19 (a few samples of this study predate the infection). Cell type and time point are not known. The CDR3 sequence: CASSSRDRGPDTQYF. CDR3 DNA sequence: TGTGCCAGCTCTTCCCGAGACAGGGGCCCAGATACGCAGTATTTT.